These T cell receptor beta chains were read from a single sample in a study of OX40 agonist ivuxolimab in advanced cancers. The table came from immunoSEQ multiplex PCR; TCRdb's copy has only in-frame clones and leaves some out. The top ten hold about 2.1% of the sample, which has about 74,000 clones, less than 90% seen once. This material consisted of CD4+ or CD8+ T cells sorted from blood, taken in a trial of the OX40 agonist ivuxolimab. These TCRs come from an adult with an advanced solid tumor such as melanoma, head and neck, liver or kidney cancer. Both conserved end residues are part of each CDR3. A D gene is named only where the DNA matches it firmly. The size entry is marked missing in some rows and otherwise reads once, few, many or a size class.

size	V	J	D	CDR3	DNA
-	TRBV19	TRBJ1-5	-	CASSIGQSPQHF	TGTGCCAGTAGTATCGGACAATCGCCCCAGCATTTT
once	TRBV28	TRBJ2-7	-	CASSSLGFYEQYF	TGTGCCAGCAGTTCCTTAGGGTTCTACGAGCAGTACTTC
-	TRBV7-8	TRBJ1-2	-	CASSFDFGGYTF	TGTGCCAGCAGCTTCGATTTCGGTGGCTACACCTTC
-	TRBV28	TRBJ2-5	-	CASSLDYLETQYF	TGTGCCAGCAGTCTAGACTACTTAGAGACCCAGTACTTC
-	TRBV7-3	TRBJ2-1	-	CASSTGIYNEQFF	TGTGCCAGCAGCACAGGGATCTACAATGAGCAGTTCTTC
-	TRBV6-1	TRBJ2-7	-	CASSELGTFYEQYF	TGTGCCAGCAGTGAACTCGGGACCTTCTACGAGCAGTACTTC
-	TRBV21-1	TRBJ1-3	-	CASSPHCNSTRDTIYF	TGTGCCAGCAGCCCCCACTGCAACTCGACCCGGGACACCATATATTTT
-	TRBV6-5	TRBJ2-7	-	CASSYSGVSYEQYF	TGTGCCAGCAGTTACTCCGGGGTCTCCTACGAGCAGTACTTC
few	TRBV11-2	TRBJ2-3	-	CASSFTGTGTDTQYF	TGTGCCAGCAGCTTCACCGGGACCGGCACGGATACGCAGTATTTT
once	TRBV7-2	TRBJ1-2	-	CASSLDKGRAYGYTF	TGTGCCAGCAGCTTAGACAAAGGGCGGGCCTATGGCTACACCTTC
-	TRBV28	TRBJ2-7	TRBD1	CASSSRDRGYEQYF	TGTGCCAGCAGCTCCCGGGACAGGGGCTACGAGCAGTACTTC
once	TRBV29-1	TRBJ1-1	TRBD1	CSVYRGQGTEAFF	TGCAGCGTCTACAGGGGGCAAGGCACTGAAGCTTTCTTT
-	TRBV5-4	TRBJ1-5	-	CASSLQGSNQPQHF	TGTGCCAGCAGCTTGCAAGGGAGTAATCAGCCCCAGCATTTT
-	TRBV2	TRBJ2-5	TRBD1	CASKQGSQETQYF	TGTGCCAGCAAACAGGGGAGCCAAGAGACCCAGTACTTC
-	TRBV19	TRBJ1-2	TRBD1	CASSGQGRPNYGYTF	TGTGCCAGTAGCGGACAGGGGAGGCCCAACTATGGCTACACCTTC
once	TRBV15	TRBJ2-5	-	CATALSQETQYF	TGTGCCACCGCGCTATCCCAAGAGACCCAGTACTTC
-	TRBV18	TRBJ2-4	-	CASSAGTKNIQYF	TGTGCCAGCTCAGCCGGGACAAAAAACATTCAGTACTTC
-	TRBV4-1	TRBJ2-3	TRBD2	CASSQPGGGSTDTQYF	TGCGCCAGCAGCCAACCGGGAGGGGGGAGCACAGATACGCAGTATTTT
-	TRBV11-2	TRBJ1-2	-	CASSLVPPRGVGGYTF	TGTGCCAGCAGCTTAGTCCCCCCTAGAGGGGTTGGAGGCTACACCTTC
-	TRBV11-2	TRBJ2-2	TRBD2	CASSLSGSGTGELFF	TGTGCCAGCAGCTTGAGCGGGAGTGGCACCGGGGAGCTGTTTTTT
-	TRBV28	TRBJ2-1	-	CASSRRGPSSYNEQFF	TGTGCCAGCAGCCGTCGGGGGCCTAGCTCCTACAATGAGCAGTTCTTC
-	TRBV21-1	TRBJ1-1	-	CASSTRDRGYISEAFF	TGTGCCAGCAGCACCCGGGACAGGGGGTATATCTCTGAAGCTTTCTTT
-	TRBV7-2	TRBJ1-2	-	CASSLASAGYTF	TGTGCCAGCAGCTTAGCTAGCGCTGGCTACACCTTC
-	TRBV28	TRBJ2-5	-	CASSKITGLQETQYF	TGTGCCAGCAGTAAAATTACAGGTCTCCAAGAGACCCAGTACTTC
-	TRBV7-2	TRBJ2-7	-	CASSARVEQYF	TGTGCCAGCAGCGCCAGGGTGGAGCAGTACTTC
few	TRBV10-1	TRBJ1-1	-	CVTTSGTEAFF	TGCGTAACGACTAGCGGAACTGAAGCTTTCTTT
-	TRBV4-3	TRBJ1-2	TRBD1	CASSQQLDRALGGYTF	TGCGCCAGCAGCCAACAGCTCGACAGGGCGTTAGGGGGCTACACCTTC
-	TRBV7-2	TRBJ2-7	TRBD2	CASRGGTFISEQYF	TGTGCCAGCAGGGGAGGGACTTTTATTTCCGAGCAGTACTTC
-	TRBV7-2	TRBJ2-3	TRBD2	CASRTWTSGRGSTQYF	TGTGCCAGCAGAACCTGGACTAGCGGGAGGGGAAGTACGCAGTATTTT
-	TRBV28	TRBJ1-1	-	CASSLRLASRGQKKAFF	TGTGCCAGCAGTTTACGCCTCGCCAGCCGGGGCCAAAAAAAAGCTTTCTTT
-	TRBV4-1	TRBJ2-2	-	CASSLRSSTGELFF	TGCGCCAGCAGCCTCCGCAGTAGCACCGGGGAGCTGTTTTTT
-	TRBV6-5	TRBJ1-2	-	CASSYSGSRGYGYTF	TGTGCCAGCAGTTACTCCGGGAGTAGAGGCTATGGCTACACCTTC
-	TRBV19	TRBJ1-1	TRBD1	CASSPRTGGTEAFF	TGTGCCAGTAGTCCCCGGACAGGGGGCACTGAAGCTTTCTTT
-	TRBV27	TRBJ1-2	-	CASSIRGSFSRDGYTF	TGTGCCAGCAGCATACGGGGATCCTTTTCCCGGGATGGCTACACCTTC
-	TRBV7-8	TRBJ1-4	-	CASSLWGGGEKLFF	TGTGCCAGCAGCTTATGGGGAGGCGGTGAAAAACTGTTTTTT
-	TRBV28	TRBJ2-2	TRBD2	CASGGGNTGELFF	TGTGCTTCGGGCGGGGGAAACACCGGGGAGCTGTTTTTT
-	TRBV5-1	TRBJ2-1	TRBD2	CASSPLSGGTLNEQFF	TGCGCCAGCAGCCCCCTCAGCGGGGGAACCCTCAATGAGCAGTTCTTC
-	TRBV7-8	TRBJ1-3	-	CASSLPSSGNTIYF	TGTGCCAGCAGCCTTCCTAGCTCTGGAAACACCATATATTTT
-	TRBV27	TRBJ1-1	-	CASSFLGADTEAFF	TGTGCCAGCAGTTTCTTAGGCGCAGACACTGAAGCTTTCTTT
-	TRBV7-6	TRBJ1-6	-	CASSLGSVYSPLHF	TGTGCCAGCAGCTTAGGGTCGGTTTATTCACCCCTCCACTTT
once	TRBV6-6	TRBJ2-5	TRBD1	CASSTGVGETQYF	TGTGCCAGCAGTACAGGGGTTGGAGAGACCCAGTACTTC
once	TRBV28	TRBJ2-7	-	CASSFRTTSHEQYF	TGTGCCAGCAGTTTCCGAACTACTTCTCACGAGCAGTACTTC